This entry describes one TCR beta chain. A much larger clone is a single base away; this may be a read error. This record belongs to a study of Graves' ophthalmopathy and Graves' hyperthyroidism. For repertoire sequencing, the TCR beta CDR3 regions were amplified from RNA transcripts. HTBI primers served in a first-round RT-PCR, which a second-round multiplex PCR followed. Each CDR3 protein is one row after TCRdb ran MiXCR on the multiplex PCR reads. Of about 640,000 distinct CDR3 sequences listed, just over 40% were seen once; the top ten hold roughly 3%. Trimming took 10 bases from V and 0 from J, leaving 9 bases between them. This CDR3 is built from 12 residues. Germline V gene lookup returns CDR1 MGHDK and CDR2 SYGVNS.

Sequenced material: peripheral blood. The chain recombines TRBV25-1 with TRBJ2-5; D is perhaps TRBD1 (6 bases). The TCR comes from an adult man with Graves' ophthalmopathy. This CDR3 reads CATRTDQETQYF. Written as DNA, the CDR3 is TGTGCCACCAGGACAGACCAAGAGACCCAGTACTTC.